These 17 T cell receptor beta chains were all obtained from the same sample, sequenced in a study of cytotoxic CD8 clonotypes in ibrutinib-treated CLL. Produced via immunoSEQ multiplex PCR; TCRdb's table is partial and in-frame only. The data show 250,000 to 350,000 clones, roughly three quarters seen once. The specimen comprised PBMCs, sampled at disease progression, from a patient treated with ibrutinib. These receptors all stem from a human donor with chronic lymphocytic leukemia.

This chain connects TRBV27 to TRBJ2-1; 10 bases line up with TRBD2. CDR3 length: 14 amino acids. Germline values: CDR1 MNHEY, CDR2 SMNVEV (reference sequence). V was clipped by 3 bases and J by 9 bases; unmatched bases: 5. The CDR3 bases are TGTGCCAGCAGTTTTCTAGCGGGAGTCCCTGAGCAGTTCTTC. This encodes CASSFLAGVPEQFF.

The chain uses TRBV5-1 and TRBJ2-5; the match to TRBD2 covers 12 bases. The germline V gene encodes CDR1 SGHRS and CDR2 YFSETQ. CDR3 length equals 17 residues. After removal of 3 bases from V and 5 bases from J, the junction contained 11 bases not matched to a gene. DNA of the CDR3: TGCGCCAGCAGCTCGGGACTAGCGGGCTTGGCGGGGGAGACCCAGTACTTC. Translation: CASSSGLAGLAGETQYF.

This chain links TRBV18 with TRBJ1-1; D perhaps matches TRBD1 (6 bases). The CDR3 sequence is 16 residues long. V shed 3 bases and J shed 4 bases, with 18 bases lying between them. Germline CDR1 is KGHSH and CDR2 is LQKENI. The CDR3 DNA sequence: TGTGCCAGCTCACCCCTTAACAGGGAGCATAGCACTGAAGCTTTCTTT. Its translation is CASSPLNREHSTEAFF.

This clone was detected once. CDR3 sequence: CASSQSGTALNTEAFF. The CDR3 DNA is TGTGCCAGCAGCCAATCTGGGACAGCTTTGAACACTGAAGCTTTCTTT. The chain recombines TRBV7-2 with TRBJ1-1, with TRBD1 identical over 7 bases. Germline V gives CDR1 SGHTA, CDR2 FQGNSA. V lost 5 bases to trimming and J lost 0 bases; unmatched junction nucleotides: 9. This CDR3 region has 16 residues.

The V and J genes are TRBV9 and TRBJ2-7; TRBD1 matches 11 bases. With V trimmed by 4 bases and J by 2 bases, 5 bases remained unmatched. CDR1 and CDR2 from the germline V gene are SGDLS and YYNGEE. This CDR3 has 15 residues. The CDR3 nucleotides are TGTGCCAGCAGCCCTCGGGACAGGGGGGCCTACGAGCAGTACTTC. Its translation is CASSPRDRGAYEQYF.

V is TRBV7-8 and J is TRBJ2-2; 9 positions match TRBD2. After removal of 2 bases from V and 6 bases from J, the junction contained 7 bases not matched to a gene. Per germline, CDR1 SGHVS and CDR2 FQNEAQ. The CDR3 is 16 amino acids. As DNA, the CDR3 is TGTGCCAGCAGCTTACTAGCGGGATATTCGGCCGGGGAGCTGTTTTTT. It codes for CASSLLAGYSAGELFF.

The rearrangement joins TRBV6-6 to TRBJ2-5; D might be TRBD1 or TRBD2, each matching 5 bases. Germline CDR1 reads MNHNY; CDR2 reads SVGAGI (reference sequence). The CDR3 runs to 13 residues. V gave up 4 bases and J gave up 5 bases, with 11 bases separating them. The CDR3 region is CASSSSWGETQYF. The DNA for the CDR3 is TGTGCCAGCAGTTCTTCTTGGGGGGAGACCCAGTACTTC.

V gene TRBV5-6 combines with J gene TRBJ2-5, with TRBD1 matching 10 bases. V lost 4 bases to trimming and J lost 1 base; unmatched junction nucleotides: 7. The CDR3 runs 16 residues. Germline assignment: CDR1 SGHDT and CDR2 YYEEEE. The CDR3 region is CASSPSTGGLQETQYF. As DNA, the CDR3 is TGTGCCAGCAGCCCCTCGACAGGGGGCCTCCAAGAGACCCAGTACTTC.

This clone was seen only a few times. The gene calls are TRBV2 and TRBJ2-7, with D tentatively TRBD2 (5 bases). Germline loops: CDR1 SNHLY, CDR2 FYNNEI. Deletions cut 2 bases from V and 2 bases from J, with 10 bases between. The CDR3 runs 14 residues. CDR3 sequence: CASSELGVAYEQYF. In DNA, the CDR3 is TGTGCCAGCAGTGAATTGGGAGTGGCCTACGAGCAGTACTTC.

This sequence joins TRBV5-6 and TRBJ1-2; 7 bases agree with TRBD1. Germline V gene data show CDR1 as SGHDT and CDR2 as YYEEEE. This CDR3 is built from 14 residues. Trimming took 3 bases from V and 4 from J; bases not matched to a gene: 6. CDR3 DNA: TGTGCCAGCAGCTCGGACAGGTTGGGCTATGGCTACACCTTC. It yields the protein CASSSDRLGYGYTF.

This clone was seen a handful of times. This chain joins TRBV6-5 and TRBJ1-6, with D possibly TRBD1 on 5 matching bases. This CDR3 region has 15 residues. With 6 bases removed from V and 7 bases from J, the gap between germline ends came to 16 bases. Looked up from germline, CDR1 is MNHEY and CDR2 is SVGAGI. The chain's CDR3 is CASSRDGVANSPLHF. The CDR3 bases are TGTGCCAGCAGCAGGGATGGGGTGGCGAATTCACCCCTCCACTTT.

V usage is TRBV28 and J usage is TRBJ1-1; no reliable D call. Germline CDR1 reads MDHEN; CDR2 reads SYDVKM. Trimming pared 3 bases from V and 2 bases from J, leaving 7 bases between. The CDR3 consists of 13 residues. The CDR3 sequence: CASSFIGNTEAFF. As DNA, the CDR3 is TGTGCCAGCAGTTTTATAGGAAACACTGAAGCTTTCTTT.

This rearrangement joins TRBV4-1 to TRBJ1-2, with 8 bases fitting TRBD1. J lost 1 base, V lost 1 base, and 17 bases had no gene match. The CDR3 length is 20 residues. Germline CDR1 MGHRA, CDR2 YSYEKL. The CDR3 DNA reads as TGCGCCAGCAGCCAAGTTACGGGACCGGGACAGGTTAATTTTAACTATGGCTACACCTTC. It is translated as CASSQVTGPGQVNFNYGYTF.

This chain joins TRBV7-9 and TRBJ2-1, with D possibly TRBD2 on 5 matching bases. The V end was cut by 2 bases, the J end by 7 bases, with 12 bases between. Germline values: CDR1 SEHNR, CDR2 FQNEAQ (reference sequence). This CDR3 region has 14 residues. The CDR3 region has the DNA TGTGCCAGCAGCTTATCCCCTAGCCTAAATGAGCAGTTCTTC. It is translated as CASSLSPSLNEQFF.

The J gene is TRBJ2-1, the V gene TRBV29-1, with TRBD1 matching over 7 bases. V was pared by 4 bases and J by 0 bases, with 15 bases of the junction left unmatched. The germline V gene encodes CDR1 SQVTM and CDR2 ANQGSEA. The CDR3 covers 18 residues. The CDR3 loop is CSVVMNAGTASSYNEQFF. The CDR3 DNA is TGCAGCGTTGTCATGAATGCTGGGACAGCAAGCTCCTACAATGAGCAGTTCTTC.

This clone appeared a single time. The chain couples TRBV29-1 to TRBJ1-2; a weak D match, TRBD1 (6 bases). The germline gives CDR1 SQVTM, CDR2 ANQGSEA. Trimming took off 1 base at V and 4 bases at J, with 13 bases between the two ends. The CDR3 is 14 amino acids. CDR3 in DNA: TGCAGCGTTGAAGGGTCAGGGGCCGGCTATGGCTACACCTTC. Protein sequence: CSVEGSGAGYGYTF.

The rearrangement joins TRBV10-3 to TRBJ2-1; D remains ambiguous. Trimming took off 5 bases at V and 7 bases at J, with 12 bases between the two ends. Germline values: CDR1 ENHRY, CDR2 SYGVKD. This CDR3 region has 13 residues. CDR3 residues: CAISSRNENEQFF. The CDR3 nucleotides are TGTGCCATCAGTTCCCGAAACGAAAATGAGCAGTTCTTC.